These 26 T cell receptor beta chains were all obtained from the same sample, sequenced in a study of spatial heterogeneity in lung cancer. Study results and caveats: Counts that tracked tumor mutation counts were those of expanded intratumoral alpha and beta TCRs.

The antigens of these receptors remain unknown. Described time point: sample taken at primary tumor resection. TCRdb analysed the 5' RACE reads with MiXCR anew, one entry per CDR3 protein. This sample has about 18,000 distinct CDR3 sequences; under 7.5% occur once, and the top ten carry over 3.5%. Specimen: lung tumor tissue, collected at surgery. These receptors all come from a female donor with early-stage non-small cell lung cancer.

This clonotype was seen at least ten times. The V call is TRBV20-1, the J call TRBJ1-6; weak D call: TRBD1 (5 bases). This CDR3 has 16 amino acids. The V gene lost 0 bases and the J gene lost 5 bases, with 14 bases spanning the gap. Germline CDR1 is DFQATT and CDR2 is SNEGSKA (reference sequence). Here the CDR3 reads CSARDHAGSNNSPLHF. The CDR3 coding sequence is TGCAGTGCTAGAGATCATGCAGGGTCAAATAATTCACCCCTCCACTTT.

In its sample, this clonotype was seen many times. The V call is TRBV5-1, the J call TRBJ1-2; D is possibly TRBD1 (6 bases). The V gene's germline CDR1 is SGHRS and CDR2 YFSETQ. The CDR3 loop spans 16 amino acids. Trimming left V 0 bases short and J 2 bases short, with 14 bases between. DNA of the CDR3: TGCGCCAGCAGCTTGGATGTCTTGACAGGAAACTATGGCTACACCTTC. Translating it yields CASSLDVLTGNYGYTF. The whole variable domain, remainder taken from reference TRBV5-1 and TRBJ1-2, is KAGVTQTPRYLIKTRGQQVTLSCSPISGHRSVSWYQQTPGQGLQFLFEYFSETQRNKGNFPGRFSGRQFSNSRSEMNVSTLELGDSALYLCASSLDVLTGNYGYTFGSGTRLTVV.

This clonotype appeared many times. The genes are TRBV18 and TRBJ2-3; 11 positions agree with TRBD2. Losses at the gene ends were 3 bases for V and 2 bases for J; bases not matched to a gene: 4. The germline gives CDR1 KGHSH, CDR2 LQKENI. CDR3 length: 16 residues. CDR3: CASSPPLAGATDTQYF. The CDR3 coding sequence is TGTGCCAGCTCACCTCCACTAGCGGGGGCCACAGATACGCAGTATTTT.

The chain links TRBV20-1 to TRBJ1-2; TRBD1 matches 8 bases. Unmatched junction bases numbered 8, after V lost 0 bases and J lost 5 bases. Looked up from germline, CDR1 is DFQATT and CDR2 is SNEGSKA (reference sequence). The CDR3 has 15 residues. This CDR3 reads CSARDVGQGAYGYTF. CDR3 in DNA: TGCAGTGCTAGAGATGTAGGACAGGGAGCATATGGCTACACCTTC.

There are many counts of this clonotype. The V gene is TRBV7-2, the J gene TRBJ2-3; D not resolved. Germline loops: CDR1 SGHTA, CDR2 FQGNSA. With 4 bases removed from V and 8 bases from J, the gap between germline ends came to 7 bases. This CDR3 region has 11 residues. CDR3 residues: CASSSLLTQYF. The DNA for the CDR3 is TGTGCCAGCAGCTCCCTTCTTACGCAGTATTTT.

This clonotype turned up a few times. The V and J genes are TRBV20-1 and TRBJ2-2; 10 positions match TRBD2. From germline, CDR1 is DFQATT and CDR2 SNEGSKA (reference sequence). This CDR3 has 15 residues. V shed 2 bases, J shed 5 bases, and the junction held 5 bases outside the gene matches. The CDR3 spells CSARPLAGDTGELFF. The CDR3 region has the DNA TGCAGTGCTAGACCCCTAGCGGGAGATACCGGGGAGCTGTTTTTT.

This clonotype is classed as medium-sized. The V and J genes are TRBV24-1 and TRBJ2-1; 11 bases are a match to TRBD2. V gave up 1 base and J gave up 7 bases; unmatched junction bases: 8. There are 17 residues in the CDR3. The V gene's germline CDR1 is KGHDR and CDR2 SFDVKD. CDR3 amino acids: CATSDFKSSGRANEQFF. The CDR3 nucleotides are TGTGCCACCAGTGATTTCAAGAGTAGCGGGAGGGCAAATGAGCAGTTCTTC.

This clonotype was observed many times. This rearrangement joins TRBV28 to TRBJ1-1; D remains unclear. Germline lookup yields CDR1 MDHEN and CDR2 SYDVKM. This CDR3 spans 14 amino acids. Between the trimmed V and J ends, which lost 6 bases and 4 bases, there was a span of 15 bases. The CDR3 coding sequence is TGTGCCAGCAGCACGGGGATGGGATTCACTGAAGCTTTCTTT. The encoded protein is CASSTGMGFTEAFF.

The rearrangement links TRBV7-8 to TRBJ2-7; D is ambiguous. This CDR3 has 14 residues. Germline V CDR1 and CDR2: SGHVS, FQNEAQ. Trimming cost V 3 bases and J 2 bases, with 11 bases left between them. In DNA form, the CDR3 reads TGTGCCAGCAGCTTTGGTGGCAGGACCTACGAGCAGTACTTC. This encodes CASSFGGRTYEQYF.

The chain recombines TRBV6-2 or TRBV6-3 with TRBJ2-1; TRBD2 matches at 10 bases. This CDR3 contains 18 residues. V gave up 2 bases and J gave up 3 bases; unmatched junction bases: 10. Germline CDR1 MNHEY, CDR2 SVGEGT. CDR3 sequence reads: CASSYGQGLAGDYNEQFF. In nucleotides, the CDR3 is TGTGCCAGCAGTTACGGCCAGGGGCTAGCGGGAGACTACAATGAGCAGTTCTTC.

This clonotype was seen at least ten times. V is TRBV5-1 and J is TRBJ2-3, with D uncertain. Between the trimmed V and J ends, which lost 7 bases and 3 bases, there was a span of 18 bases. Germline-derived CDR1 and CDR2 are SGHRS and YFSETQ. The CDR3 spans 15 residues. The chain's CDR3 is CASSHQADGTDTQYF. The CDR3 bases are TGCGCCAGCTCCCACCAGGCGGACGGAACAGATACGCAGTATTTT.

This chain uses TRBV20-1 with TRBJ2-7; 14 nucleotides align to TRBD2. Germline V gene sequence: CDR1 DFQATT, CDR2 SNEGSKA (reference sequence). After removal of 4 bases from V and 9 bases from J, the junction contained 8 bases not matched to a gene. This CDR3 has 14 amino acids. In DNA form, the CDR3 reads TGCAGTGCTACGGGGACTAGCGGGAGAATCGGGCAGTACTTC. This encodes CSATGTSGRIGQYF.

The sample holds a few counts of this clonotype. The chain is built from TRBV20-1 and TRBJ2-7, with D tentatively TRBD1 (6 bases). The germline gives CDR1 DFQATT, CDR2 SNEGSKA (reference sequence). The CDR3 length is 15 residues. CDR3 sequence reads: CSTRITGIGSYEQYF. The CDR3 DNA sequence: TGCAGCACTAGAATCACAGGGATCGGCTCCTACGAGCAGTACTTC.

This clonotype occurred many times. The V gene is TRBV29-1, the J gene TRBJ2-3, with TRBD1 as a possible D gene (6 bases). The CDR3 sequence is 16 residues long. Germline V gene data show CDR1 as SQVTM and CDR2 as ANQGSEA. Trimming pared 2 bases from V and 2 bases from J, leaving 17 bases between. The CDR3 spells CSVEYTSGTITDTQYF. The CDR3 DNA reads TGCAGCGTTGAATACACCTCCGGGACAATCACAGATACGCAGTATTTT.

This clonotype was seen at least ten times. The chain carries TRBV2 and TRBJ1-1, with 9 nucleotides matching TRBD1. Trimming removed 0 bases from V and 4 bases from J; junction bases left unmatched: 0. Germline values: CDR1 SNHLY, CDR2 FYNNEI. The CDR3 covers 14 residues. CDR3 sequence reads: CASSEADRGTEAFF. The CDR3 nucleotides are TGTGCCAGCAGTGAAGCGGACAGGGGCACTGAAGCTTTCTTT.

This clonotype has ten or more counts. DNA for the CDR3: TGTGCCAGCAGCCGCGGGAGCACTGAAGCTTTCTTT. As protein: CASSRGSTEAFF. V and J are TRBV4-2 and TRBJ1-1; D is unresolved. This CDR3 spans 12 amino acids. Germline CDR1 and CDR2: LGHNA and YNFKEQ. V lost 4 bases to trimming and J lost 4 bases, with 7 bases between them.

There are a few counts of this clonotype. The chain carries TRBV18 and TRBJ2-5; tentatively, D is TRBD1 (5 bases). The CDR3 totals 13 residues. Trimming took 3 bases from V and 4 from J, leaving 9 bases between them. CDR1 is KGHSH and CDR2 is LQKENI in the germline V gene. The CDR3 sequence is CASSPGHGETQYF. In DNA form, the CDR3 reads TGTGCCAGCTCACCCGGACATGGAGAGACCCAGTACTTC.

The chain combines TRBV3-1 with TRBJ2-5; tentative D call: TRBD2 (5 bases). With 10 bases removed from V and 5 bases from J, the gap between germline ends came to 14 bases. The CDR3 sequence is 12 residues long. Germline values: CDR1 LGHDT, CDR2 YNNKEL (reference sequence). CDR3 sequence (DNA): TGTGCCACCACTGGACTTGGGGAGACCCAGTACTTC. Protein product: CATTGLGETQYF.

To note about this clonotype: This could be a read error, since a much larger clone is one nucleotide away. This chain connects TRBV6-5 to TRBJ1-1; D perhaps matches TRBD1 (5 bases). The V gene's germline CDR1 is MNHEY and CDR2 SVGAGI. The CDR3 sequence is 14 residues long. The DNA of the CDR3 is TGTGTCAGCAGTTACCAGGGACCGCCGAATGAAGCTTTCTTT. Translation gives CVSSYQGPPNEAFF.

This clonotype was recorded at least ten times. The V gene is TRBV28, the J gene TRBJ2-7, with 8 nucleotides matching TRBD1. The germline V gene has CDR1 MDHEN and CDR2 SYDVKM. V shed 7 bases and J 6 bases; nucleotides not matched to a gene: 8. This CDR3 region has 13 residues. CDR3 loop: CASTLSGTGEQYF. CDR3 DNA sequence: TGTGCCAGCACACTATCCGGGACAGGCGAGCAGTACTTC.

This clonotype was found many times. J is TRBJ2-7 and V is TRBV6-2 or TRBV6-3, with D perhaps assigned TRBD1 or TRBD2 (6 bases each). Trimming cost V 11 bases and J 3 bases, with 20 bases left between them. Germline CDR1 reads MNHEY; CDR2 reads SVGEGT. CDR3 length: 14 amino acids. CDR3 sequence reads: CAAQGLATNYEQYF. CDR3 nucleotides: TGTGCCGCTCAGGGGCTAGCGACGAACTACGAGCAGTACTTC.

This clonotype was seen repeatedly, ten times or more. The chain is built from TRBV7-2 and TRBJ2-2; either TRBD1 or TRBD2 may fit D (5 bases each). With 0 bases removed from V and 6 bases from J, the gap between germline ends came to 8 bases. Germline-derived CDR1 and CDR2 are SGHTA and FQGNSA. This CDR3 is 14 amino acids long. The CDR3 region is CASSLAGGPGELFF. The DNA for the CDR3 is TGTGCCAGCAGCTTAGCTGGGGGACCCGGGGAGCTGTTTTTT. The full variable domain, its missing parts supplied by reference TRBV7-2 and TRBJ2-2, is GAGVSQSPSNKVTEKGKDVELRCDPISGHTALYWYRQSLGQGLEFLIYFQGNSAPDKSGLPSDRFSAERTGGSVSTLTIQRTQQEDSAVYLCASSLAGGPGELFFGEGSRLTVL.

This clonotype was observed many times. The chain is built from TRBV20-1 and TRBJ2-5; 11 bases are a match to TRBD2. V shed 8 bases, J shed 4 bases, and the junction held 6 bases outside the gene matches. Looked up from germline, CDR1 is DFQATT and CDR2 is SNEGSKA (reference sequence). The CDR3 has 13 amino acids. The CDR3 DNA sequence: TGCAGTCCCCTGACTAGCGGGATAGAGACCCAGTACTTC. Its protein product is CSPLTSGIETQYF.

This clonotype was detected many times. The CDR3 DNA reads as TGCAGTGCACCGCCACCTTGGGGGGAAGGTGATTCACCCCTCCACTTT. This codes for CSAPPPWGEGDSPLHF. The rearrangement uses TRBV20-1 and TRBJ1-6, with a weak D call TRBD1 (5 bases). This CDR3 comprises 16 residues. Germline values: CDR1 DFQATT, CDR2 SNEGSKA (reference sequence). V was cut by 6 bases and J by 8 bases, with 23 bases left in between.

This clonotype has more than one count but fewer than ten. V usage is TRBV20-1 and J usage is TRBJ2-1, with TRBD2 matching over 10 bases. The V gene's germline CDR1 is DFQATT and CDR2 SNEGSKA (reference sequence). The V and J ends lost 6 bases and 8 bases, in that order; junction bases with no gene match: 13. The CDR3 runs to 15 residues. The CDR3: CSAGVRSGRADEQFF. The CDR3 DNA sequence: TGCAGTGCGGGCGTACGGAGCGGGAGGGCCGATGAGCAGTTCTTC.

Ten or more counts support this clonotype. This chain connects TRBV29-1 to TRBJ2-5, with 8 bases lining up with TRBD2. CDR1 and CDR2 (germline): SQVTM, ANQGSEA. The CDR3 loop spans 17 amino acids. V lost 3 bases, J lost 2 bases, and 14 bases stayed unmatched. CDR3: CSVERGLVRGGQETQYF. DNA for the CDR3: TGCAGCGTTGAGAGGGGACTAGTTCGGGGCGGTCAAGAGACCCAGTACTTC.